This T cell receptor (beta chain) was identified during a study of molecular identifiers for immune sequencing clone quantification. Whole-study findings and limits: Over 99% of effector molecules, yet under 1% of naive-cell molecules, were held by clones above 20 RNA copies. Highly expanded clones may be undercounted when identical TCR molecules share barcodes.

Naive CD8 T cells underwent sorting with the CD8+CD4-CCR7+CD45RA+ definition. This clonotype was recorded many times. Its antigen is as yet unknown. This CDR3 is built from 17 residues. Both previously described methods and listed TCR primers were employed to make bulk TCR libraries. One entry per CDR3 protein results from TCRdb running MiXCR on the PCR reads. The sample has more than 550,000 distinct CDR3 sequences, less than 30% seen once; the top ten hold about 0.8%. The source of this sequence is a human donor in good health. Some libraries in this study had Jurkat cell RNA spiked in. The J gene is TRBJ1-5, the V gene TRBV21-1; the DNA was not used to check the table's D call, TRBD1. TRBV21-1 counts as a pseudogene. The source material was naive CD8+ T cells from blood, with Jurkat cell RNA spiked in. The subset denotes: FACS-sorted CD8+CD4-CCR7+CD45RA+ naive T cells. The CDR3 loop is CASSKGSPGTTDQPQHF. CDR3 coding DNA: TGTGCCAGCAGCAAAGGGTCCCCGGGGACCACCGATCAGCCCCAGCATTTT.